In its sample, the clone carrying this TCR beta chain was seen a few times. Its specificity is not known. This entry comes from a study of cytomegalovirus exposure and HLA in healthy donors. Study-level findings and limits: In a later analysis, several top co-occurrence clusters appeared linked to parvovirus B19, influenza, CMV and Epstein-Barr virus.

The ends were cut back, 3 bases at V and 16 bases at J, with 17 bases in the middle. The CDR3 has 12 residues. Germline V gene sequence: CDR1 SGDLS, CDR2 YYNGEE. The study ran its PCR with 60 Vbeta and 13 Jbeta primers. Method: immunoSEQ multiplex PCR; TCRdb's copy keeps in-frame clones and lacks some. The sample consists of about 120,000 clones, under 70% of them appearing once. This chain links TRBV9 with TRBJ2-1, with a tentative D call TRBD2 (6 bases). This sequence was found in a man younger than 35 in good health and CMV-seronegative. The sample comprised PBMCs. The CDR3 nucleotides read TGTGCCAGCAGCGCGGGACTCGGGCCCCCATTCTTC. Encoded protein: CASSAGLGPPFF.